The next 17 T cell receptor beta chains were all read from a single sample in a study of T cell changes during pregnancy in multiple sclerosis. Sequencing was performed with immunoSEQ multiplex PCR; in TCRdb, only in-frame clones are kept and a portion is missing. The repertoire holds 60,000 to 65,000 clones, with roughly 89% as singletons. The source material was peripheral blood, sampled in the second trimester of pregnancy. The receptors originated from a female donor with multiple sclerosis, enrolled in a pregnancy study.

The gene calls are TRBV28 and TRBJ2-3; 8 nucleotides align to TRBD2. This CDR3 spans 15 amino acids. The V gene end was trimmed by 7 bases and the J gene end by 1 base; junction bases not matched to a gene: 7. Germline values: CDR1 MDHEN, CDR2 SYDVKM. The CDR3 protein is CASNLSGVGTDTQYF. In DNA, the CDR3 is TGTGCCAGCAACCTTAGCGGGGTCGGCACAGATACGCAGTATTTT. The variable domain in full, completed from reference TRBV28 and TRBJ2-3, reads DVKVTQSSRYLVKRTGEKVFLECVQDMDHENMFWYRQDPGLGLRLIYFSYDVKMKEKGDIPEGYSVSREKKERFSLILESASTNQTSMYLCASNLSGVGTDTQYFGPGTRLTVL.

This chain joins TRBV2 and TRBJ2-7; 7 nucleotides align to TRBD1. The CDR3 consists of 14 residues. J was trimmed by 5 bases and V by 3 bases; bases with no gene match: 7. In germline, CDR1 is SNHLY, CDR2 FYNNEI. The CDR3 nucleotides are TGTGCCAGCAGTGATGACAGGGTCGTCAACGAGCAGTACTTC. It is translated as CASSDDRVVNEQYF.

The chain joins TRBV5-5 to TRBJ2-7; TRBD1 matches at 7 bases. V was clipped by 0 bases and J by 2 bases; unmatched bases: 5. The CDR3 is made up of 15 amino acids. Germline V gene sequence: CDR1 SGHKS, CDR2 YYEKEE (reference sequence). DNA of the CDR3: TGTGCCAGCAGCTTGGGTCAGGGGGTTACCTACGAGCAGTACTTC. As protein: CASSLGQGVTYEQYF.

Only one count was recorded for this clone. The chain links TRBV6-1 to TRBJ2-3; tentatively, D is TRBD2 (5 bases). Germline V gene sequence: CDR1 MNHNS, CDR2 SASEGT. The CDR3 contains 15 residues. The V end was cut by 4 bases, the J end by 1 base, with 12 bases between. CDR3 coding DNA: TGTGCCAGCAGTGCGAGCGGCTGGGGCACAGATACGCAGTATTTT. It codes for CASSASGWGTDTQYF.

CDR3 nucleotides: TGCAGCGCAGGGACAGGGACCTCCTACGAGCAGTACTTC. This encodes CSAGTGTSYEQYF. The chain links TRBV29-1 to TRBJ2-7; TRBD1 matches 9 bases. The CDR3 has 13 amino acids. The trim removed 7 bases at V and 0 bases at J, leaving 4 bases unmatched. The V gene's germline CDR1 is SQVTM and CDR2 ANQGSEA.

J is TRBJ2-7 and V is TRBV5-1; tentatively, D is TRBD2 (6 bases). The CDR3 totals 14 residues. Germline V gene sequence: CDR1 SGHRS, CDR2 YFSETQ. Trimming stripped 4 bases from V and 3 bases from J, with 14 bases between. As DNA, the CDR3 is TGCGCCAGCAGCCCGGGGACTCTAGGCTACGAGCAGTACTTC. Residues: CASSPGTLGYEQYF.

This chain's CDR3 is CASSEAGGPQPREQYF. The DNA of the CDR3 is TGCGCCAGCAGCGAAGCAGGGGGACCACAGCCTCGCGAGCAGTACTTC. This chain uses TRBV5-1 with TRBJ2-7, with TRBD1 matching 7 bases. Per the germline V gene, CDR1 is SGHRS and CDR2 is YFSETQ. V gave up 4 bases and J gave up 6 bases; unmatched junction bases: 16. The CDR3 is 16 residues long.

The genes are TRBV4-1 and TRBJ2-3; TRBD2 aligns across 8 bases. V dropped 3 bases and J dropped 0; count of bases not matched to a gene: 8. This CDR3 is 17 amino acids long. Germline-derived CDR1 and CDR2 are MGHRA and YSYEKL. For the CDR3, the DNA is TGCGCCAGCAGCCAGCGACTAGCGCTCCCAAGCACAGATACGCAGTATTTT. This sequence encodes CASSQRLALPSTDTQYF.

The genes are TRBV5-1 and TRBJ2-2, with TRBD2 identical over 10 bases. The germline CDR1 and CDR2 sequences are SGHRS and YFSETQ. The V and J ends lost 0 bases and 5 bases, in that order; junction bases with no gene match: 7. The CDR3 consists of 17 residues. In nucleotides, the CDR3 is TGCGCCAGCAGCTTGGTACCTAGCGGGAGTAAGACCGGGGAGCTGTTTTTT. It translates to CASSLVPSGSKTGELFF.

The chain employs TRBV19 and TRBJ2-6, with D possibly TRBD2 on 5 matching bases. The germline gives CDR1 LNHDA, CDR2 SQIVND (reference sequence). CDR3 length equals 17 residues. V lost 5 bases, J lost 0 bases, and 14 bases lay in between. CDR3 bases: TGTGCCAGTAGTCCAATCGGACTGCACTCTGGGGCCAACGTCCTGACTTTC. Amino acids: CASSPIGLHSGANVLTF.

In its sample, this clone was seen once. The V call is TRBV6-6, the J call TRBJ1-4, with D tentatively TRBD1 (5 bases). Germline CDR1 and CDR2: MNHNY and SVGAGI (reference sequence). The V gene lost 10 bases and the J gene lost 7 bases, with 19 bases spanning the gap. The CDR3 length is 14 residues. CDR3: CATGQTGTVEKLFF. The CDR3 DNA is TGTGCCACCGGGCAGACCGGGACTGTTGAAAAACTGTTTTTT.

The V call is TRBV6-5, the J call TRBJ1-1; tentative D call: TRBD1 (5 bases). Per the germline V gene, CDR1 is MNHEY and CDR2 is SVGAGI. Trimming removed 5 bases from V and 5 bases from J, with 12 bases in between. This CDR3 has 13 residues. The chain's CDR3 is CASSRRGETEAFF. The CDR3 nucleotides are TGTGCCAGCAGTCGCCGGGGGGAAACTGAAGCTTTCTTT.

The chain links TRBV5-1 to TRBJ1-2; 10 nucleotides agree with TRBD1. The CDR3 covers 13 residues. Germline CDR1 SGHRS, CDR2 YFSETQ. V shed 4 bases, J shed 8 bases, and the junction held 5 bases outside the gene matches. The DNA of the CDR3 is TGCGCCAGCAGCGGTGACAGGGGGCGAGGCTACACCTTC. Translated, it gives CASSGDRGRGYTF.

This chain links TRBV5-1 with TRBJ2-7; 14 bases are a match to TRBD2. V lost 0 bases, J lost 9 bases, and 2 bases stayed unmatched. CDR3 length: 14 residues. The germline CDR1 and CDR2 sequences are SGHRS and YFSETQ. CDR3 protein: CASSLEGLAGVQYF. The CDR3 DNA sequence: TGCGCCAGCAGCTTGGAGGGACTAGCGGGAGTGCAGTACTTC. The full variable domain, completed using reference TRBV5-1 and TRBJ2-7, is KAGVTQTPRYLIKTRGQQVTLSCSPISGHRSVSWYQQTPGQGLQFLFEYFSETQRNKGNFPGRFSGRQFSNSRSEMNVSTLELGDSALYLCASSLEGLAGVQYFGPGTRLTVT.

This clone was observed once. The V and J genes are TRBV19 and TRBJ1-2; TRBD1 aligns across 8 bases. This CDR3 is 14 amino acids long. Germline V gene lookup returns CDR1 LNHDA and CDR2 SQIVND (reference sequence). The V gene end was trimmed by 6 bases and the J gene end by 3 bases; junction bases not matched to a gene: 6. The CDR3 nucleotides are TGTGCCAGTAGCGAACAGGGGGACTACTATGGCTACACCTTC. It translates to CASSEQGDYYGYTF. Complete variable domain (other parts from reference TRBV19 and TRBJ1-2): DGGITQSPKYLFRKEGQNVTLSCEQNLNHDAMYWYRQDPGQGLRLIYYSQIVNDFQKGDIAEGYSVSREKKESFPLTVTSAQKNPTAFYLCASSEQGDYYGYTFGSGTRLTVV.

This clone occurred once. The rearrangement joins TRBV7-3 to TRBJ1-2, with 8 bases aligning to TRBD1. V was pared by 3 bases and J by 7 bases, with 10 bases of the junction left unmatched. The CDR3 is 15 amino acids. The germline gives CDR1 SGHTA, CDR2 FQGTGA. CDR3 bases: TGTGCCAGCAGCTTTTCCACAGGGGGGTCCGGTGGCTACACCTTC. This translates into CASSFSTGGSGGYTF.

The chain employs TRBV6-5 and TRBJ2-5; 9 bases line up with TRBD1. Germline V gives CDR1 MNHEY, CDR2 SVGAGI. V was pared by 4 bases and J by 4 bases, with 4 bases of the junction left unmatched. The CDR3 contains 14 residues. The CDR3, as DNA: TGTGCCAGCAGTTTGGACAGGGGCACAGAGACCCAGTACTTC. Protein sequence: CASSLDRGTETQYF.